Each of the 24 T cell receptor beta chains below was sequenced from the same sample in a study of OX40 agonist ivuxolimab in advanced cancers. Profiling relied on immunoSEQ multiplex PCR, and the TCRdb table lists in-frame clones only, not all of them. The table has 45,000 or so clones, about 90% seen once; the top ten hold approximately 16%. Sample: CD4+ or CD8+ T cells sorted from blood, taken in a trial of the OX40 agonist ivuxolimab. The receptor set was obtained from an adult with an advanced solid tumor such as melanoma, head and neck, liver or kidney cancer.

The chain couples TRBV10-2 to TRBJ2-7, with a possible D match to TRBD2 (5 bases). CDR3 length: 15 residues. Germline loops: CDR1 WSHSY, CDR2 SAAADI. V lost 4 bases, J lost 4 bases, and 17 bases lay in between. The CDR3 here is CASSGFVTSGYEQYF. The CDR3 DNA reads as TGCGCCAGCAGTGGTTTCGTGACTTCGGGGTACGAGCAGTACTTC.

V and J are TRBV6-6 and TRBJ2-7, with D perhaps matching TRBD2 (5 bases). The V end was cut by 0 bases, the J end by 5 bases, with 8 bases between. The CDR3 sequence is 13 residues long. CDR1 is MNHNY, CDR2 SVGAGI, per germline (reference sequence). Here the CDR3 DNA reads TGTGCCAGCAGTTACTCCGCGGGTCACGAGCAGTACTTC. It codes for CASSYSAGHEQYF.

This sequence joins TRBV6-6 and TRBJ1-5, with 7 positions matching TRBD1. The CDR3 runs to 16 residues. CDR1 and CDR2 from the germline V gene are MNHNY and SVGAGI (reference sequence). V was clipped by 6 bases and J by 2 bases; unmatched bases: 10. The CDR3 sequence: CASSRGFGIGNQPQHF. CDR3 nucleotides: TGTGCCAGCAGCAGGGGGTTTGGGATAGGCAATCAGCCCCAGCATTTT.

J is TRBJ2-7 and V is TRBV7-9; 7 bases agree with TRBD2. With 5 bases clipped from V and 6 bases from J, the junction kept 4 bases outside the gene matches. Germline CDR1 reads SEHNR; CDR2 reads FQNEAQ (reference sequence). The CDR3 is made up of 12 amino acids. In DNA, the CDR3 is TGTGCCAGCAGCCCCCCGGGGGGCGAGCAGTACTTC. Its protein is CASSPPGGEQYF.

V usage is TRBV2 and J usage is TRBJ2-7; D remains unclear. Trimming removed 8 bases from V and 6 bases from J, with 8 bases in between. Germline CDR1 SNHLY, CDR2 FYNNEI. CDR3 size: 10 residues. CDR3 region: CASSLLEQYF. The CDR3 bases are TGTGCCAGCTCCCTCCTCGAGCAGTACTTC.

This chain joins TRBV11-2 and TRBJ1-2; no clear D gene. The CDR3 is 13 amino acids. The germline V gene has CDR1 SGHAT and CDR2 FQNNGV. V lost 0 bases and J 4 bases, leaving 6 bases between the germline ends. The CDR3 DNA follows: TGTGCCAGCAGCTTAGACAGGTCCTATGGCTACACCTTC. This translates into CASSLDRSYGYTF. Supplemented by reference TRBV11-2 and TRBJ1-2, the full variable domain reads EAGVAQSPRYKIIEKRQSVAFWCNPISGHATLYWYQQILGQGPKLLIQFQNNGVVDDSQLPKDRFSAERLKGVDSTLKIQPAKLEDSAVYLCASSLDRSYGYTFGSGTRLTVV.

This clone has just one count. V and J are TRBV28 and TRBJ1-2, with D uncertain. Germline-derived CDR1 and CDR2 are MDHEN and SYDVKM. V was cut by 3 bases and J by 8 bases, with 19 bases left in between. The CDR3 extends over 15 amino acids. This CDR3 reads CASSFDSLILFGYTF. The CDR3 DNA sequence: TGTGCCAGCAGTTTTGATAGCCTAATTTTGTTCGGCTACACCTTC.

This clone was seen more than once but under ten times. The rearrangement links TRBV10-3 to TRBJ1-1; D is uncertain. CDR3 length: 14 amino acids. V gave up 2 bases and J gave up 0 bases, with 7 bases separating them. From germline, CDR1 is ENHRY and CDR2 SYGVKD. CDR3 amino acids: CAISETDLNTEAFF. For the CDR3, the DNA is TGTGCCATCAGTGAGACGGATTTGAACACTGAAGCTTTCTTT.

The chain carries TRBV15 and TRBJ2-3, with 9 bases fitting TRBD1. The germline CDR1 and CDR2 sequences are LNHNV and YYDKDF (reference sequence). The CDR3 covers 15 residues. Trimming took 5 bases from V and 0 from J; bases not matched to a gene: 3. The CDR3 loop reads CATSEGQGSTDTQYF. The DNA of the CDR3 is TGTGCCACCAGCGAAGGACAGGGGAGCACAGATACGCAGTATTTT.

The CDR3 protein is CASSLETAVYGYTF. In DNA, the CDR3 is TGTGCCAGCAGCTTGGAAACAGCTGTTTATGGCTACACCTTC. The V and J genes are TRBV5-4 and TRBJ1-2; no clear D gene. CDR3 length equals 14 residues. Trimming left V 0 bases short and J 5 bases short, with 11 bases between. Looked up from germline, CDR1 is SGHNT and CDR2 is YYREEE (reference sequence).

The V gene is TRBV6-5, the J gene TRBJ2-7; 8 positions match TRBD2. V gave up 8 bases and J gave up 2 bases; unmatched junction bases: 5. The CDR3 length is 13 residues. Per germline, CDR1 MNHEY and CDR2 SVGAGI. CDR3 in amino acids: CASRLALPYEQYF. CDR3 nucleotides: TGTGCCAGCCGACTAGCGCTCCCCTACGAGCAGTACTTC.

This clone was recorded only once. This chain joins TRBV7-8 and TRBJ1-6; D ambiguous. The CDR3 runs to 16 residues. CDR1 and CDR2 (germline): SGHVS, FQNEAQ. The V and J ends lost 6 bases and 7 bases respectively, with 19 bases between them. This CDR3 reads CASSRLGSEGNSPLHF. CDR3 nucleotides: TGTGCCAGCAGTCGCCTAGGTTCCGAGGGCAATTCACCCCTCCACTTT.

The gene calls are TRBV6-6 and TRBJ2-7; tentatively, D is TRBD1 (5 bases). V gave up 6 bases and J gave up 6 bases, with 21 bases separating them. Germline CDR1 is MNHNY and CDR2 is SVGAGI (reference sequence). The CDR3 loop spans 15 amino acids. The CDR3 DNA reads TGTGCCAGCAGCGGCCACACTATCCAGGGTGGCGAGCAGTACTTC. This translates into CASSGHTIQGGEQYF.

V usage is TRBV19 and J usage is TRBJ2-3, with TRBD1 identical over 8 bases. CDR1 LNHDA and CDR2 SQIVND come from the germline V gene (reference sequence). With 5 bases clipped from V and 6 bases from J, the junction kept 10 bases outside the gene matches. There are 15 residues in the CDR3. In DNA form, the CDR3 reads TGTGCCAGTAGTCGGGGACAGGCCCCATCGGATACGCAGTATTTT. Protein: CASSRGQAPSDTQYF.

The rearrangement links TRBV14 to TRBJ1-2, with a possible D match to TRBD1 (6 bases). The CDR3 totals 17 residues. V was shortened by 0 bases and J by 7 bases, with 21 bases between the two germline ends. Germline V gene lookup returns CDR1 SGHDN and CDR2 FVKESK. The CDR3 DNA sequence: TGTGCCAGCAGCCAAGATCTTTCGGGCAGGGGCGATGGTGGCTACACCTTC. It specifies CASSQDLSGRGDGGYTF.

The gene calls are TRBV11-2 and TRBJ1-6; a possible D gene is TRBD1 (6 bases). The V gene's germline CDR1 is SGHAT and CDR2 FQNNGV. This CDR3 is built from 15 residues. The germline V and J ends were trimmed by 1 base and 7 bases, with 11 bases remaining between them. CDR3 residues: CASSLADRRNSPLHF. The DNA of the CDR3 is TGTGCCAGCAGCTTAGCCGACAGGCGGAATTCACCCCTCCACTTT.

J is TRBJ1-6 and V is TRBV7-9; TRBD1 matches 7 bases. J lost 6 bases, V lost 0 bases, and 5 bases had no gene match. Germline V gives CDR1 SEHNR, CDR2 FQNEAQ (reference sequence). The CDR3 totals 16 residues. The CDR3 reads CASSLAQGQSNSPLHF. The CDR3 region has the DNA TGTGCCAGCAGCTTAGCGCAGGGACAGAGTAATTCACCCCTCCACTTT.

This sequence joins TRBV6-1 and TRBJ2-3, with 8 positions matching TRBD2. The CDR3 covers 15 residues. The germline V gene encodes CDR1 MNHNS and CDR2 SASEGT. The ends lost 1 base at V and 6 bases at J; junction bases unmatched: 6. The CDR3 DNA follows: TGTGCCAGCAGTGAAGGTGCGGGGGGAGGGGATACGCAGTATTTT. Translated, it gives CASSEGAGGGDTQYF.

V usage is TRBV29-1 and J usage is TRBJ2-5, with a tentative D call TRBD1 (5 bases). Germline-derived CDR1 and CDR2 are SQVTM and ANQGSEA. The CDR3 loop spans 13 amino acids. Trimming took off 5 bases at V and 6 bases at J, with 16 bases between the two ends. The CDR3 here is CSVPQGLMQTQYF. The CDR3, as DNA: TGCAGCGTTCCTCAGGGTTTGATGCAGACCCAGTACTTC.

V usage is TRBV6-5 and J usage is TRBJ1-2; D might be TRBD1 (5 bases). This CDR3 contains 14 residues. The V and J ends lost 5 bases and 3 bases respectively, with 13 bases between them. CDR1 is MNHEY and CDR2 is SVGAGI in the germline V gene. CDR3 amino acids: CASSDSVKDYGYTF. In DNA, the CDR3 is TGTGCCAGCAGTGACAGCGTGAAAGACTATGGCTACACCTTC.

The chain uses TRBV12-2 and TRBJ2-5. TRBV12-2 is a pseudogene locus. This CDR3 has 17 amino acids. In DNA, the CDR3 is TGTGCAAGTCGCTTAGCGCCCCCCCAAACGTTTCAAGAGACCCAGTACTTC. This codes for CASRLAPPQTFQETQYF.

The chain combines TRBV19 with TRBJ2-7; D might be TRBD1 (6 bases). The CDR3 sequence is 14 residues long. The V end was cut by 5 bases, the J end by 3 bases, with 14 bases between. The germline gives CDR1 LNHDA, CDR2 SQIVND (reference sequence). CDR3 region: CASSPRQVDYEQYF. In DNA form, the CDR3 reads TGTGCCAGTAGTCCCCGACAGGTGGACTACGAGCAGTACTTC. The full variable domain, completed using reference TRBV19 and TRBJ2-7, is DGGITQSPKYLFRKEGQNVTLSCEQNLNHDAMYWYRQDPGQGLRLIYYSQIVNDFQKGDIAEGYSVSREKKESFPLTVTSAQKNPTAFYLCASSPRQVDYEQYFGPGTRLTVT.

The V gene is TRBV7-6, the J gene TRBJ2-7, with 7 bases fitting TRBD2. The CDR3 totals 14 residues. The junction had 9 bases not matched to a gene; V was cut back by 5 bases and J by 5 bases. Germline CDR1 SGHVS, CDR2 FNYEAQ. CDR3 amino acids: CASSPSWEGDEQYF. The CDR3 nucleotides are TGTGCCAGCAGCCCTAGTTGGGAGGGCGACGAGCAGTACTTC. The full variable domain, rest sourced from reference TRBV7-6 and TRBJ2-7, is GAGVSQSPRYKVTKRGQDVALRCDPISGHVSLYWYRQALGQGPEFLTYFNYEAQQDKSGLPNDRFSAERPEGSISTLTIQRTEQRDSAMYRCASSPSWEGDEQYFGPGTRLTVT.

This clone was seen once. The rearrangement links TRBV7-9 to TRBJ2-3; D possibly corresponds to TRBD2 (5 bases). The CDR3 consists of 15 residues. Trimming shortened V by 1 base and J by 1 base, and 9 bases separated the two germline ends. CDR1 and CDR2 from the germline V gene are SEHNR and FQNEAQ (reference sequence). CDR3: CASSLVSSRTDTQYF. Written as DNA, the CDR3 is TGTGCCAGCAGCTTAGTTTCTAGCCGCACAGATACGCAGTATTTT.